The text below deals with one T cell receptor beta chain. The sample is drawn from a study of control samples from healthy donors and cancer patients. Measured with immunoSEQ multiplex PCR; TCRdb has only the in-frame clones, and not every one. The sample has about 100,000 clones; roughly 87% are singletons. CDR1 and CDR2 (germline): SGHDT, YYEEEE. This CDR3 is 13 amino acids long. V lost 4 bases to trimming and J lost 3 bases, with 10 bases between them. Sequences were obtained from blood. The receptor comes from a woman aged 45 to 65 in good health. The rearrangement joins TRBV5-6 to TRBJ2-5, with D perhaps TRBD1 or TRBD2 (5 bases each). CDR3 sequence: CASSGWGKETQYF. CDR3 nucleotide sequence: TGTGCCAGCAGCGGGTGGGGGAAAGAGACCCAGTACTTC.